The 18 T cell receptor beta chains listed next were all sequenced from one sample in a study of T cells expressing NK-cell markers (dated by TCRdb to the early 2020s). Library method: 5' RACE. Data came from an Illumina HiSeq 2000. TCRdb reprocessed the reads into one record per CDR3 protein sequence, lacking DNA. The table for this sample records some 450,000 distinct CDR3 sequences. Of the sample, 6% to 8% falls within the top ten clones. The specimen was blood T cells: a sorted CD56 or NKG2C T cell subset, CD4+ or CD8+ T cells, or bulk PBMC T cells (not recorded which). The source of these receptors is a woman aged 18-70 years in good health.

The genes are TRBV4-3 and TRBJ2-3; the TCRdb D gene call, TRBD1, has no DNA to confirm it. This CDR3 spans 16 amino acids. Germline V gene lookup returns CDR1 LGHNA and CDR2 YSLEER. This CDR3 is CASSALEGSSTDTQYF.

The chain employs TRBV5-1 and TRBJ1-1. Germline assignment: CDR1 SGHRS and CDR2 YFSETQ. The CDR3 contains 16 residues. CDR3 in amino acids: CASSRKRSPMNTEAFF.

J is TRBJ1-2 and V is TRBV25-1. CDR1 MGHDK and CDR2 SYGVNS come from the germline V gene. CDR3 length equals 14 residues. CDR3 amino acids: CASSERNPDYGYTF.

This sequence joins TRBV11-2 and TRBJ1-2; TCRdb names TRBD1, which stays unverified in the absence of DNA. Germline assignment: CDR1 SGHAT and CDR2 FQNNGV. The CDR3 runs to 18 residues. CDR3 protein: CASSKGAGQGAGGYGYTF.

This chain connects TRBV20-1 to TRBJ2-7. The CDR3 length is 15 residues. CDR1 is DFQATT, CDR2 SNEGSKA, per germline (reference sequence). The CDR3 protein is CSARPSFGASYEQYF.

The chain employs TRBV5-1 and TRBJ2-1; the TCRdb D gene call, TRBD2, has no DNA to confirm it. From germline, CDR1 is SGHRS and CDR2 YFSETQ. The CDR3 has 15 residues. The CDR3 sequence is CASSLTTREDNEQFF.

The V and J genes are TRBV4-3 and TRBJ2-5; TCRdb picks TRBD2, but there is no DNA to check that call. The CDR3 consists of 17 residues. CDR1 and CDR2 from the germline V gene are LGHNA and YSLEER. Here the CDR3 reads CASSQEPAGGQQETQYF.

J is TRBJ2-2 and V is TRBV20-1; there is no DNA to check the TCRdb D call of TRBD2. CDR1 is DFQATT and CDR2 is SNEGSKA in the germline V gene (reference sequence). This CDR3 has 14 residues. This CDR3 reads CSAAGSGGTGELFF.

The rearrangement joins TRBV24-1 to TRBJ2-1; TCRdb names TRBD1, which stays unverified in the absence of DNA. The CDR3 has 14 residues. The V gene's germline CDR1 is KGHDR and CDR2 SFDVKD. Here the CDR3 reads CATSAPLPRHEQFF.

The CDR3 protein is CASSLWGNPYNEQFF. V usage is TRBV7-2 and J usage is TRBJ2-1. Germline V gene lookup returns CDR1 SGHTA and CDR2 FQGNSA. The CDR3 has 15 amino acids.

The genes are TRBV4-3 and TRBJ2-1; the TCRdb call, TRBD2, lacks DNA for checking. In germline, CDR1 is LGHNA, CDR2 YSLEER. The CDR3 extends over 16 amino acids. CDR3 in amino acids: CASSQGPTGGYNEQFF.

V gene TRBV6-4 combines with J gene TRBJ2-2. Germline V gene data show CDR1 as MRHNA and CDR2 as SNTAGT. CDR3 length equals 15 residues. The CDR3 sequence: CASRRTAANTGELFF.

The chain couples TRBV5-1 to TRBJ2-2; the TCRdb call, TRBD2, lacks DNA for checking. The germline V gene encodes CDR1 SGHRS and CDR2 YFSETQ. This CDR3 is built from 15 residues. This CDR3 is CASSLLAGAAGELFF.

CDR3 protein: CAGGGFYNEQFF. This sequence joins TRBV6-6 and TRBJ2-1; the TRBD1 assignment by TCRdb is unverifiable without DNA. Germline V gives CDR1 MNHNY, CDR2 SVGAGI (reference sequence). This CDR3 has 12 residues.

CDR3 residues: CASSVTVGSSYNEQFF. This chain links TRBV9 with TRBJ2-1. CDR1 and CDR2 from the germline V gene are SGDLS and YYNGEE. The CDR3 extends over 16 amino acids.

CDR3 region: CASSPRQKPLVDTIYF. The chain couples TRBV7-9 to TRBJ1-3. CDR1 is SEHNR and CDR2 is FQNEAQ in the germline V gene (reference sequence). This CDR3 spans 16 amino acids. The variable domain in full, with the rest retrieved from reference TRBV7-9 and TRBJ1-3, is DTGVSQNPRHKITKRGQNVTFRCDPISEHNRLYWYRQTLGQGPEFLTYFQNEAQLEKSRLLSDRFSAERPKGSFSTLEIQRTEQGDSAMYLCASSPRQKPLVDTIYFGEGSWLTVV.

The V call is TRBV12-3 or TRBV12-4, the J call TRBJ1-5; TCRdb returns TRBD1, unconfirmable since there is no DNA. The CDR3 is 16 amino acids. CDR3 residues: CASSLVWTGKRQPQHF.

V is TRBV7-9 and J is TRBJ1-1; the D gene TCRdb calls, TRBD1, cannot be checked with no DNA. This CDR3 comprises 16 residues. Germline CDR1 is SEHNR and CDR2 is FQNEAQ (reference sequence). CDR3 in amino acids: CASSDGVGVPPFEAFF.